These T cell receptor beta chains were read from a single sample in a study of metastatic and nonmetastatic thyroid tumors. TCRdb used MiXCR to call clones anew from the PCR reads. There are about 37,000 clones in the sample; 13% occur only once, and 8% to 9.5% lies in the top ten. The specimen sequenced was blood. The receptors here all came from a female donor with papillary thyroid cancer or a benign thyroid nodule (not recorded which). Some clones in this sample may be carry-over from other donors' samples. Both conserved end residues are part of each CDR3. Fields, in order: V gene, J gene, D gene, clone size, CDR3 protein, CDR3 DNA. A D gene is named only where the DNA matches it firmly. Size tells how often a clone was seen (once, few, many) or the class of an expanded clone, and some rows leave it out.

V: TRBV28; J: TRBJ2-2; D: -; size: -; CDR3: CAISHGRKNTGDLFF; DNA: TGTGCCATCAGTCACGGTAGGAAAAACACCGGGGATCTGTTTTTT
V: TRBV6-2/TRBV6-3; J: TRBJ1-1; D: -; size: -; CDR3: CASSYRRYTEAFF; DNA: TGTGCCAGCAGTTACCGGAGGTACACTGAAGCTTTCTTT
V: TRBV18; J: TRBJ2-2; D: TRBD1; size: -; CDR3: CASSRIETGQDGRVELFF; DNA: TGTGCCAGCTCACGGATAGAAACTGGACAGGACGGCCGGGTAGAGCTGTTTTTT
V: TRBV10-3; J: TRBJ1-1; D: -; size: many; CDR3: CAAKGGRGSTEAFF; DNA: TGTGCCGCCAAAGGAGGGCGGGGGAGCACTGAAGCTTTCTTT
V: TRBV4-1; J: TRBJ2-1; D: -; size: many; CDR3: CASSQESDYNEQFF; DNA: TGCGCCAGCAGCCAAGAAAGCGACTACAATGAGCAGTTCTTC
V: TRBV9; J: TRBJ2-1; D: TRBD2; size: many; CDR3: CASSVGGTSGLNEQFF; DNA: TGTGCCAGCAGCGTAGGCGGGACTAGCGGACTCAATGAGCAGTTCTTC
V: TRBV30; J: TRBJ2-2; D: -; size: -; CDR3: CAWSGGELFF; DNA: TGTGCCTGGAGTGGAGGGGAGCTGTTTTTT
V: TRBV20-1; J: TRBJ2-7; D: -; size: many; CDR3: CSARALGVRSGYEQYF; DNA: TGCAGTGCTAGAGCCCTTGGGGTCAGATCCGGCTACGAGCAGTACTTC
V: TRBV28; J: TRBJ1-4; D: -; size: many; CDR3: CASSTRGQRDNEKLFF; DNA: TGTGCCAGCAGTACCCGGGGCCAGAGGGATAATGAAAAACTGTTTTTT
V: TRBV20-1; J: TRBJ1-5; D: TRBD1; size: many; CDR3: CSARETGASNQPQHF; DNA: TGCAGTGCTAGGGAGACAGGGGCGAGCAATCAGCCCCAGCATTTT
V: TRBV28; J: TRBJ1-1; D: -; size: many; CDR3: CASSFATSNTEAFF; DNA: TGTGCCAGCAGTTTCGCAACCTCGAACACTGAAGCTTTCTTT
V: TRBV12-3/TRBV12-4; J: TRBJ2-7; D: -; size: few; CDR3: CSSSPAGYAEQYF; DNA: TGTTCCAGCAGTCCCGCGGGGTACGCGGAGCAGTACTTC
V: TRBV11-2; J: TRBJ2-5; D: -; size: many; CDR3: CASSLDYETQYF; DNA: TGTGCCAGCAGCTTAGATTACGAGACCCAGTACTTC
V: TRBV6-1; J: TRBJ1-1; D: -; size: many; CDR3: CASSSWPPEAFF; DNA: TGTGCCAGCAGTTCCTGGCCACCCGAAGCTTTCTTT
V: TRBV6-1; J: TRBJ1-1; D: -; size: many; CDR3: CASIFSSRAFF; DNA: TGTGCCAGCATATTTTCCAGTAGAGCTTTCTTT
V: TRBV3-1; J: TRBJ2-7; D: -; size: many; CDR3: CASSQVLVSEQYF; DNA: TGTGCCAGCAGCCAAGTATTGGTAAGCGAGCAGTACTTC
V: TRBV6-6; J: TRBJ1-2; D: -; size: many; CDR3: CASSYVSAGQDGYTF; DNA: TGTGCCAGCAGTTACGTCTCGGCCGGGCAGGATGGCTACACCTTC
V: TRBV2; J: TRBJ1-1; D: -; size: many; CDR3: CASKGGETVAFF; DNA: TGTGCCAGCAAGGGGGGGGAAACGGTAGCTTTCTTT
V: TRBV11-1; J: TRBJ2-1; D: TRBD2; size: many; CDR3: CASSSSLAGIDEQFF; DNA: TGTGCCAGCAGCTCTTCTCTAGCGGGAATAGATGAGCAGTTCTTC
V: TRBV11-2; J: TRBJ2-1; D: -; size: -; CDR3: CASSLVGTPYYEQFF; DNA: TGTGCCAGCAGCTTAGTTGGGACTCCCTACTATGAGCAGTTCTTC
V: TRBV5-1; J: TRBJ2-3; D: -; size: many; CDR3: CASSLGTPSTDTQYF; DNA: TGCGCCAGCAGCTTGGGGACACCTAGCACAGATACGCAGTATTTT
V: TRBV10-2; J: TRBJ1-1; D: -; size: many; CDR3: CAMFRGPGTEAFF; DNA: TGCGCCATGTTCAGGGGTCCGGGCACTGAAGCTTTCTTT
V: TRBV12-3/TRBV12-4; J: TRBJ2-1; D: TRBD2; size: few; CDR3: CASSSLAGASEQFF; DNA: TGTGCCAGCAGTTCACTAGCGGGAGCGAGCGAGCAGTTCTTC
V: TRBV20-1; J: TRBJ2-7; D: TRBD2; size: many; CDR3: CSATTSGSTYEQYF; DNA: TGCAGTGCTACGACTAGCGGGAGTACCTACGAGCAGTACTTC
V: TRBV29-1; J: TRBJ2-7; D: TRBD1; size: many; CDR3: CSVKQGIHEQYF; DNA: TGCAGCGTAAAACAGGGGATCCACGAGCAGTACTTC
V: TRBV6-1; J: TRBJ2-7; D: -; size: many; CDR3: CASSPIGQGPYEQYF; DNA: TGTGCCAGCAGTCCAATTGGGCAGGGTCCCTACGAGCAGTACTTC
V: TRBV2; J: TRBJ2-5; D: -; size: many; CDR3: CASSEGQGVETQYF; DNA: TGTGCCAGCAGTGAGGGGCAGGGAGTAGAGACCCAGTACTTC
V: TRBV4-2; J: TRBJ2-1; D: TRBD2; size: -; CDR3: CASSQGLAGGGMDEQFF; DNA: TGTGCCAGCAGCCAAGGACTAGCGGGAGGGGGGATGGATGAGCAGTTCTTC
V: TRBV28; J: TRBJ2-2; D: -; size: many; CDR3: CASSLGRGRTGELFF; DNA: TGTGCCAGCAGTTTAGGCAGGGGAAGGACCGGGGAGCTGTTTTTT
V: TRBV9; J: TRBJ2-7; D: -; size: many; CDR3: CASSATPSREQYF; DNA: TGTGCCAGCAGCGCCACCCCCTCGAGGGAGCAGTACTTC
V: TRBV18; J: TRBJ2-5; D: -; size: many; CDR3: CASSPARGETQYF; DNA: TGTGCCAGCTCACCGGCAAGGGGGGAGACCCAGTACTTC
V: TRBV20-1; J: TRBJ2-2; D: -; size: many; CDR3: CSASENTGELFF; DNA: TGCAGTGCTAGTGAAAACACCGGGGAGCTGTTTTTT
V: TRBV5-1; J: TRBJ2-1; D: -; size: many; CDR3: CASSLGRGHEQFF; DNA: TGCGCCAGCAGCTTGGGACGGGGGCATGAGCAGTTCTTC
V: TRBV9; J: TRBJ2-7; D: -; size: -; CDR3: CASSLYSDRPAAGQYF; DNA: TGTGCCAGCAGCCTATACTCCGACCGGCCCGCAGCGGGGCAGTACTTC
V: TRBV6-1; J: TRBJ2-7; D: TRBD1; size: few; CDR3: CASSEPGQNPYEQYF; DNA: TGTGCCAGCAGTGAACCGGGACAGAACCCATACGAGCAGTACTTC
V: TRBV7-3; J: TRBJ2-3; D: -; size: many; CDR3: CASSLTKTRANTQYF; DNA: TGTGCCAGCAGCTTAACCAAGACTAGAGCCAATACGCAGTATTTT
V: TRBV28; J: TRBJ2-3; D: TRBD2; size: medium-sized; CDR3: CASSWVGRADTQYF; DNA: TGTGCCAGCAGTTGGGTCGGGAGGGCAGATACGCAGTATTTT
V: TRBV6-2/TRBV6-3; J: TRBJ1-1; D: -; size: many; CDR3: CASSYSMGGANTEAFF; DNA: TGTGCCAGCAGTTACTCGATGGGGGGCGCGAACACTGAAGCTTTCTTT
V: TRBV27; J: TRBJ1-2; D: -; size: -; CDR3: CASSGQWRDGYTF; DNA: TGTGCCAGCAGTGGACAGTGGAGGGATGGCTACACCTTC
V: TRBV28; J: TRBJ2-7; D: TRBD2; size: many; CDR3: CASSMHTSGVSYEQYF; DNA: TGTGCCAGCAGCATGCATACTAGCGGGGTCTCCTACGAGCAGTACTTC
V: TRBV19; J: TRBJ2-3; D: -; size: many; CDR3: CASSSDTQYF; DNA: TGTGCCAGTAGTTCCGATACGCAGTATTTT
V: TRBV7-4; J: TRBJ2-7; D: -; size: many; CDR3: CASSLVCHEQYF; DNA: TGTGCCAGCAGCTTAGTATGCCACGAGCAGTACTTC
V: TRBV19; J: TRBJ2-1; D: -; size: -; CDR3: CASSTGRSYNEQFF; DNA: TGTGCCAGTAGTACAGGGAGGTCCTACAATGAGCAGTTCTTC
V: TRBV12-3/TRBV12-4; J: TRBJ2-1; D: -; size: many; CDR3: CASSSRRVGTFF; DNA: TGTGCCAGCAGTTCCCGACGGGTCGGGACGTTCTTC
V: TRBV5-1; J: TRBJ2-7; D: TRBD1; size: many; CDR3: CASSPMAGGNEQYF; DNA: TGCGCCAGCAGCCCAATGGCAGGGGGCAACGAGCAGTACTTC
V: TRBV28; J: TRBJ1-5; D: -; size: many; CDR3: CASSFDWRPNQPQHF; DNA: TGTGCCAGCAGTTTCGATTGGCGCCCTAATCAGCCCCAGCATTTT
V: TRBV27; J: TRBJ1-1; D: TRBD1; size: many; CDR3: CASSSGTGGHTEAFF; DNA: TGTGCCAGCAGTAGTGGGACAGGGGGACACACTGAAGCTTTCTTT
V: TRBV28; J: TRBJ1-1; D: -; size: few; CDR3: CASSLSQGRMGEAFF; DNA: TGTGCCAGCAGTTTATCTCAGGGGCGTATGGGTGAAGCCTTCTTT
V: TRBV6-2/TRBV6-3; J: TRBJ2-7; D: -; size: few; CDR3: CASSYFGWKDEQYF; DNA: TGTGCCAGCAGTTACTTTGGGTGGAAGGACGAGCAGTACTTC
V: TRBV28; J: TRBJ1-3; D: TRBD1; size: few; CDR3: CASSLGRGSGNTIYF; DNA: TGTGCCAGCAGTTTAGGCAGGGGGTCTGGAAACACCATATATTTT
V: TRBV6-2/TRBV6-3; J: TRBJ2-1; D: TRBD1; size: medium-sized; CDR3: CASRTGQGGGNNEQFF; DNA: TGTGCCAGCAGGACGGGACAGGGTGGGGGCAACAATGAGCAGTTCTTC
V: TRBV19; J: TRBJ1-1; D: -; size: many; CDR3: CASTRGGGGTEAFF; DNA: TGTGCCAGTACCCGAGGAGGGGGTGGAACTGAAGCTTTCTTT
V: TRBV28; J: TRBJ1-6; D: -; size: few; CDR3: CASVGGSSYNSPLHF; DNA: TGTGCCAGCGTAGGGGGTAGCTCCTATAATTCACCCCTCCACTTT
V: TRBV5-1; J: TRBJ2-2; D: TRBD2; size: many; CDR3: CASRGLAGGPGELFF; DNA: TGCGCCAGTAGAGGACTAGCGGGAGGACCCGGGGAGCTGTTTTTT
V: TRBV2; J: TRBJ2-3; D: -; size: many; CDR3: CASSGDLGGDTQYF; DNA: TGTGCCAGCAGTGGGGACTTAGGGGGAGATACGCAGTATTTT